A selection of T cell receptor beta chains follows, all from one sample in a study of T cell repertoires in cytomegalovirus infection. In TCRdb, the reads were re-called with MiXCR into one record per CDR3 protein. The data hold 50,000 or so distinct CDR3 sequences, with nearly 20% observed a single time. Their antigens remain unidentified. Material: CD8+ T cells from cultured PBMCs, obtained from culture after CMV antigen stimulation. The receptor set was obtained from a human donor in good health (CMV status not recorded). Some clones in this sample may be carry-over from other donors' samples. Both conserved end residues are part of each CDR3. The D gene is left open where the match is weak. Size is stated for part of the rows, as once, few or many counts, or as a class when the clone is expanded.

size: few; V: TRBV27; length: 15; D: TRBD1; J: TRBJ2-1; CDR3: CASRIEGGAYNEQFF
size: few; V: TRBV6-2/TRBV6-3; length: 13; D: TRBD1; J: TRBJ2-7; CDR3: CASSPGQGIEQYF
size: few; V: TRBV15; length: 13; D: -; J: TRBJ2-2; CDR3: CATSSAEYRELFF
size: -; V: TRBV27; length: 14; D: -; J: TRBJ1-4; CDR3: CASSLRPDGEKLFF
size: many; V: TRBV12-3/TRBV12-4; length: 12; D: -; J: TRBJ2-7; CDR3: CASSLQGLEQYF
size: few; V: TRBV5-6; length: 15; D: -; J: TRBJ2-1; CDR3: CASSLTTEPYNEQFF
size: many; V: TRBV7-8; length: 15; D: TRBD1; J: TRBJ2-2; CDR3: CASSLRQGRVGELFF
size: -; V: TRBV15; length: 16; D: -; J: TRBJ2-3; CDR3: CATSPNPPGSADTQYF
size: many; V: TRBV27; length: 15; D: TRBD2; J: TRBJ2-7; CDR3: CASSLTGLRQDEQYF
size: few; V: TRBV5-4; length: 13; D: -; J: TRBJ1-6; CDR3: CASSLDPPSPLHF
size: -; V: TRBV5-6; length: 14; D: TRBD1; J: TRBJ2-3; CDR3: CASSEDRGADTQYF
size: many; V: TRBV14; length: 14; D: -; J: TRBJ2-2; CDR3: CASSHRGNTGELFF
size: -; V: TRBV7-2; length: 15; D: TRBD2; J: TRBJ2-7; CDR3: CASSALAGGRYEQYF
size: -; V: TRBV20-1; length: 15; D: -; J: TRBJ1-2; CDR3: CSAPNGHPDGYGYTF
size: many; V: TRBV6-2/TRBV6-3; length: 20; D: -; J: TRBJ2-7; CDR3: CASSAKSGEWRLKSSYEQYF
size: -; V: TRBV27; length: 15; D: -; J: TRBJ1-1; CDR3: CASSLHRNRNTEAFF
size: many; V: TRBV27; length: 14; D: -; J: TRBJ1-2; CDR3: CASSPAGSLEGYTF
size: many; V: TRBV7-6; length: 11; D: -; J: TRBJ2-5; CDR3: CASSRQETQYF
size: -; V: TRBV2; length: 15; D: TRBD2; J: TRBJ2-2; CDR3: CASNRGGVRTGELFF
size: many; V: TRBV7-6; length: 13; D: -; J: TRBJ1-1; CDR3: CASSLGHGAEAFF
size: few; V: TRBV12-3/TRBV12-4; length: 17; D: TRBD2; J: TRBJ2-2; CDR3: CASSLATGLAGPGELFF
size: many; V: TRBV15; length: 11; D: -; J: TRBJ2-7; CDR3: CATSDNYEQYF
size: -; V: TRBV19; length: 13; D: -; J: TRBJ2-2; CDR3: CAVEQGNTGELFF
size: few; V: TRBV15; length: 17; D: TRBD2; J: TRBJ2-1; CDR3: CATSRDSGRAPGYEQFF
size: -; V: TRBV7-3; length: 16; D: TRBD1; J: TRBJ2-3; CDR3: CASSPLTGGSADTQYF
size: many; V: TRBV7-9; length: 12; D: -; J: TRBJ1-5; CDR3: CASSLASQPQHF
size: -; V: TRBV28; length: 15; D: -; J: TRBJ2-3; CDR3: CASTLTGSIGDTQYF
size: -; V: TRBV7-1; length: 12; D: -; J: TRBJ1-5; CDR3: CASSEGDRPQHF
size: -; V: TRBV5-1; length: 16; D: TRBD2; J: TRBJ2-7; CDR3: CASSSGTSSSSYEQYF
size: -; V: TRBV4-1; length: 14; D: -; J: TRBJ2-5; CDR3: CASSPEAIQETQYF
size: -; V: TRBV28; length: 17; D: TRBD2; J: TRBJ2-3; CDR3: CASSSLLGAGDADKQYF
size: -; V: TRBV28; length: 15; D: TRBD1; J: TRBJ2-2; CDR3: CASRTGTGNTGELFF
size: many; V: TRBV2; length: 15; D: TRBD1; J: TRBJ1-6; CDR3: CASSDRQGSHSPLHF
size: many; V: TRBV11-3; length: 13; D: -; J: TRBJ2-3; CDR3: CASRLFGSDTQYF
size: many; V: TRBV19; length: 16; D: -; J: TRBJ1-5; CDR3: CASSPLAGSLNQPQHF
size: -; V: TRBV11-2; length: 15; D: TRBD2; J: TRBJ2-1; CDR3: CASSLVAGVGNEQFF
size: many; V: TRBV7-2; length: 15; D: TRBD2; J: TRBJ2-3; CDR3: CASSLGLAGTGTQYF
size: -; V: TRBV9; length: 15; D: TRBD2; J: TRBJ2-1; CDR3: CASSVGAGGSNEQFF
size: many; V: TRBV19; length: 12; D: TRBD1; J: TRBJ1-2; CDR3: CASGETGVGYTF
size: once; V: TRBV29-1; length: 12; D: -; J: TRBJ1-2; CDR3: CSVEESKRGYTF
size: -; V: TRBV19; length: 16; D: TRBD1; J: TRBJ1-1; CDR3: CASSRGAGGRTTEAFF
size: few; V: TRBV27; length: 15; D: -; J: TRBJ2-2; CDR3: CASTNPGQGTGELFF
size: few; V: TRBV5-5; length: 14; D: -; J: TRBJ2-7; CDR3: CASSQMRGTYEQYF
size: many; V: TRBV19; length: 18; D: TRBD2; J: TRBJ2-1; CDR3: CASSAGHGGGRAGNEQFF
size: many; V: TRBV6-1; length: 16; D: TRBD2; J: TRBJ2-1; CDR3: CASSATSGDAYNEQFF
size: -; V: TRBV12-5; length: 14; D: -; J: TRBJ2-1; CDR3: CASGLVSRDNEQFF
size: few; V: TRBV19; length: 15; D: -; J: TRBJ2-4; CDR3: CASSLGHPAKNIQYF
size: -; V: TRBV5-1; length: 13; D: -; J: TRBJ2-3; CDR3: CASKEQPTDTQYF